This TCR beta chain was sequenced during a study of blood T cell repertoires in COVID-19. Authors' processing steps: The authors estimated nucleated cell counts from reference gene primer amplification. Assay used: immunoSEQ multiplex PCR; TCRdb lists only in-frame clones, some missing. D and trimming were read from the DNA, whereas the V and J calls and clone size are those reported in that table. The sample gives 180,000 or so clones, around 79% of which show up once; roughly 9.6% is in the top ten. From germline, CDR1 is MNHEY and CDR2 SVGAGI. This CDR3 comprises 12 residues. After removal of 6 bases from V and 6 bases from J, the junction contained 2 bases not matched to a gene.

This receptor was identified in a man aged 45-65 years who had recovered from COVID-19. The sample taken for sequencing was PBMCs or T cells enriched from blood (not recorded which). This chain joins TRBV6-5 and TRBJ2-4; 7 bases match TRBD2. In nucleotides, the CDR3 is TGTGCCAGCAGCCGACTAGCAAACATTCAGTACTTC. Its protein is CASSRLANIQYF.